The text below deals with one T cell receptor beta chain. TCRdb keeps only in-frame clones here, not all; method: immunoSEQ multiplex PCR. The sample has roughly 120,000 clones; approximately 70% are singletons. The data were taken from a study of shared clonotypes between healthy human individuals. V shed 4 bases and J shed 9 bases, with 13 bases lying between them. The CDR3 covers 13 residues. CDR1 and CDR2 (germline): MNHEY, SMNVEV (reference sequence). What was sequenced was memory CD8+ T cells sorted from blood. Subset in this sample: CD45RO+ cells pooled with CCR7-negative TemRA cells. This sequence joins TRBV27 and TRBJ1-5; D unclear. This sequence originates from a woman aged 30 to 39 in good health. DNA of the CDR3: TGTGCCAGCAGTTCCACAACCTTTGGGCCCCAGCATTTT. It specifies CASSSTTFGPQHF.